This TCR beta chain came from a study of blood T cell repertoires in COVID-19. The assay was immunoSEQ multiplex PCR, and TCRdb's table has in-frame clones only and misses some. The table lists fewer than 350,000 clones, around 88% of them singletons, with about 6% in the top ten. Per germline, CDR1 SGDLS and CDR2 YYNGEE. The CDR3 loop spans 17 amino acids. V dropped 0 bases and J dropped 1; count of bases not matched to a gene: 7. This TCR was recovered from a woman between 40 and 55 years old who had recovered from COVID-19. The sample consisted of PBMCs or T cells enriched from blood (not recorded which). V is TRBV9 and J is TRBJ2-5, with 9 bases lining up with TRBD2. The CDR3 coding sequence is TGTGCCAGCAGCGTAGGGGCCCTAGCGGGACGCCAAGAGACCCAGTACTTC. It yields the protein CASSVGALAGRQETQYF.